This is a list of T cell receptor beta chains from one sample in a study of blood T cell repertoires in COVID-19. Assay: immunoSEQ multiplex PCR; the TCRdb copy retains only in-frame clones and omits some. Among approximately 100,000 clones listed, 80% to 90% were seen once. Material: peripheral blood. The receptors derive from a human donor in a cohort sampled during active COVID-19. CDR3s include the opening cysteine and the closing phenylalanine or tryptophan. A D gene is named only where the DNA matches it firmly. Where a row states a size, it is once, few, many or the class of an expanded clone; other rows omit it.

J: TRBJ2-7
size: NA
V: TRBV7-9
length: 14
D: NA
DNA: TGTGCCAGCAGCTTGGGGGCGATCCCCCTCGAGCAGTACTTC
CDR3: CASSLGAIPLEQYF

J: TRBJ2-7
size: NA
V: TRBV4-3
length: 19
D: TRBD2
DNA: TGCGCCAGCAGCCAAGATTGGATAGCGGGGTCGCAAATTTCCTACGAGCAGTACTTC
CDR3: CASSQDWIAGSQISYEQYF

J: TRBJ2-7
size: NA
V: TRBV3-1/TRBV3-2
length: 13
D: TRBD1
DNA: TGTGCCAGCAGGTACAGGGGAAAGCACGAGCAGTACTTC
CDR3: CASRYRGKHEQYF

J: TRBJ2-2
size: NA
V: TRBV6-5
length: 15
D: NA
DNA: TGTGCCAGCAGTTCCGCGGGACCCCGGCCCGGGGAGCTGTTTTTT
CDR3: CASSSAGPRPGELFF

J: TRBJ2-5
size: NA
V: TRBV7-2
length: 14
D: NA
DNA: TGTGCCAGCAGCTTAGCCCAGCGACCGGAGACCCAGTACTTC
CDR3: CASSLAQRPETQYF

J: TRBJ2-7
size: NA
V: TRBV15
length: 13
D: NA
DNA: TGTGCCACCAGCAGAGGATTAGACTACGAGCAGTACTTC
CDR3: CATSRGLDYEQYF

J: TRBJ1-1
size: NA
V: TRBV19
length: 16
D: TRBD1
DNA: TGTGCCAGTAGTAGCCCCCAGGACAGGGGAAGCACTGAAGCTTTCTTT
CDR3: CASSSPQDRGSTEAFF

J: TRBJ1-1
size: NA
V: TRBV24-1
length: 14
D: TRBD1
DNA: TGTGCCACCAGTGTCTCCGGGACAGCCACTGAAGCTTTCTTT
CDR3: CATSVSGTATEAFF

J: TRBJ1-3
size: NA
V: TRBV5-5
length: 15
D: NA
DNA: TGTGCCAGCAGCTTGGACGAGAGCTCTGGAAACACCATATATTTT
CDR3: CASSLDESSGNTIYF

J: TRBJ1-5
size: NA
V: TRBV9
length: 16
D: NA
DNA: TGTGCCAGCAGCCTGGGAGAGGGCTCCGGACGTCAGCCCCAGCATTTT
CDR3: CASSLGEGSGRQPQHF

J: TRBJ2-5
size: NA
V: TRBV14
length: 13
D: NA
DNA: TGTGCCAGCAGCCCCGGACAAGTGGAGACCCAGTACTTC
CDR3: CASSPGQVETQYF

J: TRBJ2-6
size: NA
V: TRBV4-3
length: 16
D: NA
DNA: TGCGCCAGCAGCCAAGTACGAACAGCTGGGGCCAACGTCCTGACTTTC
CDR3: CASSQVRTAGANVLTF

J: TRBJ2-1
size: NA
V: TRBV4-3
length: 18
D: NA
DNA: TGCGCCAGCAGCCAAGAGGGCGGCGGGTGGACCTTAAACAATGAGCAGTTCTTC
CDR3: CASSQEGGGWTLNNEQFF

J: TRBJ1-5
size: NA
V: TRBV20-1
length: 10
D: NA
DNA: TGCAGTCCCGGGGGTCAGCCCCAGCATTTT
CDR3: CSPGGQPQHF

J: TRBJ1-1
size: NA
V: TRBV5-5
length: 13
D: NA
DNA: TGTGCCAGCAGCTTGGTAACTATAGCTGAAGCTTTCTTT
CDR3: CASSLVTIAEAFF

J: TRBJ2-3
size: NA
V: TRBV28
length: 16
D: TRBD2
DNA: TGTGCCAGCAGTCCACAAGAAGCGGGAGGTCTAAATACGCAGTATTTT
CDR3: CASSPQEAGGLNTQYF

J: TRBJ2-5
size: NA
V: TRBV5-4
length: 14
D: NA
DNA: TGTGCCAGCAGCGGGGGCCTGACGAGAGAGACCCAGTACTTC
CDR3: CASSGGLTRETQYF

J: TRBJ2-7
size: NA
V: TRBV7-2
length: 13
D: NA
DNA: TGTGCCAGCAGCTCCCGACCGGGGGACGAGCAGTACTTC
CDR3: CASSSRPGDEQYF

J: TRBJ2-7
size: NA
V: TRBV7-8
length: 13
D: TRBD2
DNA: TGTGCCAGCAGCTTAGGTGGGGGGGATGAGCAGTACTTC
CDR3: CASSLGGGDEQYF

J: TRBJ1-3
size: NA
V: TRBV7-6
length: 15
D: TRBD1
DNA: TGTGCCAGCAGCTTGCCAGGGGGTAGTGGAAACACCATATATTTT
CDR3: CASSLPGGSGNTIYF

J: TRBJ1-1
size: NA
V: TRBV7-2
length: 13
D: NA
DNA: TGTGCCAGCAGCTTAGAATGGGCAGATGAAGCTTTCTTT
CDR3: CASSLEWADEAFF

J: TRBJ2-6
size: NA
V: TRBV27
length: 16
D: NA
DNA: TGTGCCAGCAGTGGCGTTTACAGCTCTGGGGCCAACGTCCTGACTTTC
CDR3: CASSGVYSSGANVLTF

J: TRBJ1-1
size: NA
V: TRBV3-1/TRBV3-2
length: 14
D: TRBD1
DNA: TGTGCCAGCCTCTCCGGGACAGCGAACACTGAAGCTTTCTTT
CDR3: CASLSGTANTEAFF

J: TRBJ2-7
size: NA
V: TRBV11-2
length: 15
D: TRBD1
DNA: TGTGCCAGCAGCAAGGGGACAGACAGCTCCTACGAGCAGTACTTC
CDR3: CASSKGTDSSYEQYF

J: TRBJ2-7
size: NA
V: TRBV14
length: 15
D: NA
DNA: TGTGCCAGCAGCCAATGGTCGACTGGCTCCTACGAGCAGTACTTC
CDR3: CASSQWSTGSYEQYF

J: TRBJ1-4
size: NA
V: TRBV27
length: 19
D: TRBD1
DNA: TGTGCCAGCAGTTCCCTGACAGGGCCGTGGGGACCAACTAATGAAAAACTGTTTTTT
CDR3: CASSSLTGPWGPTNEKLFF

J: TRBJ1-2
size: NA
V: TRBV5-4
length: 15
D: NA
DNA: TGTGCCAGCAGCTTGCCAGGGGTCGTCAACTATGGCTACACCTTC
CDR3: CASSLPGVVNYGYTF

J: TRBJ1-2
size: NA
V: TRBV9
length: 15
D: TRBD1
DNA: TGTGCCAGCAGCGTGGGGACAGGGGGAAGCTATGGCTACACCTTC
CDR3: CASSVGTGGSYGYTF

J: TRBJ2-7
size: NA
V: TRBV18
length: 16
D: NA
DNA: TGTGCCAGCTCACCACGAATGGGCAGGGGGGACTACGAGCAGTACTTC
CDR3: CASSPRMGRGDYEQYF

J: TRBJ1-1
size: NA
V: TRBV4-3
length: 16
D: TRBD1
DNA: TGCGCCAGCAGCCGAGGGACAGGGGGCTTTATCACTGAAGCTTTCTTT
CDR3: CASSRGTGGFITEAFF

J: TRBJ2-5
size: NA
V: TRBV7-2
length: 14
D: NA
DNA: TGTGCCAGCAGCTTAAAGGGGCGACTAGAGACCCAGTACTTC
CDR3: CASSLKGRLETQYF

J: TRBJ2-7
size: NA
V: TRBV21-1
length: 14
D: NA
DNA: TGTGCCAGCATCCACAGGGGGCTTTCCTACGAGCAGTACTTC
CDR3: CASIHRGLSYEQYF

J: TRBJ1-1
size: NA
V: TRBV19
length: 14
D: TRBD1
DNA: TGTGCCAGTAGCAAACAGGGGACCCCCACTGAAGCTTTCTTT
CDR3: CASSKQGTPTEAFF

J: TRBJ2-2
size: NA
V: TRBV5-4
length: 15
D: NA
DNA: TGTGCCAGCAGCTTCAGGGTAATGGACACCGGGGAGCTGTTTTTT
CDR3: CASSFRVMDTGELFF

J: TRBJ1-1
size: NA
V: TRBV19
length: 13
D: NA
DNA: TGTGCCAGTGGGACAAGCATGAACACTGAAGCTTTCTTT
CDR3: CASGTSMNTEAFF

J: TRBJ2-7
size: few
V: TRBV6-5
length: 14
D: TRBD1
DNA: TGTGCCAGCAGTAGCAGGGACAGACTCTACGAGCAGTACTTC
CDR3: CASSSRDRLYEQYF

J: TRBJ2-7
size: NA
V: TRBV7-2
length: 14
D: NA
DNA: TGTGCCAGCAGCTTCACTGGGAGCTCCTACGAGCAGTACTTC
CDR3: CASSFTGSSYEQYF

J: TRBJ1-5
size: NA
V: TRBV28
length: 18
D: TRBD1
DNA: TGTGCCAGCAGTCTGCCGGGACAGGGGGCTATCGAGGGTCAGCCCCAGCATTTT
CDR3: CASSLPGQGAIEGQPQHF

J: TRBJ1-2
size: NA
V: TRBV5-1
length: 14
D: TRBD1
DNA: TGCGCCAGCAGCTTGGACAGGGGAGGATATGGCTACACCTTC
CDR3: CASSLDRGGYGYTF

J: TRBJ2-7
size: NA
V: TRBV27
length: 15
D: TRBD1
DNA: TGTGCCAGCAGTGCCCGGACAGGGCCCCATTACGAGCAGTACTTC
CDR3: CASSARTGPHYEQYF

J: TRBJ2-2
size: NA
V: TRBV19
length: 17
D: TRBD2
DNA: TGTGCCAGTAGTACCTCCCGGACTAGCTTCTTCACCGGGGAGCTGTTTTTT
CDR3: CASSTSRTSFFTGELFF